This T cell receptor beta chain was captured by sequencing in a study of blood T cells in healthy people across ages. In its sample, this clonotype was seen a few times. Combining a sample-barcoded 5' primer with a J-beta primer mix, a second PCR ran for roughly 7 to 12 cycles. From the 5' RACE reads, TCRdb called clonotypes with MiXCR, one entry per CDR3 protein. This sample has some 800,000 distinct CDR3 sequences, with 20% to 25% found just once. J gave up 9 bases and V 5 bases, and 4 bases lay outside the gene matches. CDR3 length: 13 residues. Germline V CDR1 and CDR2: MNHEY, SVGAGI. Each sample gave at least 7 million isolated PBMCs. The same data also went into a second study, on T cells of mothers and their children. That source adds: The overlap seen between related mothers and children slightly exceeded that of unrelated pairs, though not significantly.

The chain combines TRBV6-5 with TRBJ2-4, with 10 bases that match TRBD1. This TCR came from a boy under 18 in good health. The sequencing input was blood. The CDR3 sequence is CASSAGTGVIQYF. The CDR3 DNA is TGTGCCAGCAGTGCCGGGACAGGGGTCATTCAGTACTTC.